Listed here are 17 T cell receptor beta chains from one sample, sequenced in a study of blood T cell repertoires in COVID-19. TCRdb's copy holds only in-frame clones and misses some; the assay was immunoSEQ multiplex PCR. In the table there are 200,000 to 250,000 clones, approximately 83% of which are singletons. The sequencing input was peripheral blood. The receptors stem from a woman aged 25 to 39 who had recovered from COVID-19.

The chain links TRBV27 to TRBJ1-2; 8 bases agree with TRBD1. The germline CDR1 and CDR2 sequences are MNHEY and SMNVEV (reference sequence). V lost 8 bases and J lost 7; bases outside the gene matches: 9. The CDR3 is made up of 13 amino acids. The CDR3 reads CASFSGQGTGYTF. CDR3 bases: TGTGCCAGCTTCTCCGGACAGGGCACTGGCTACACCTTC.

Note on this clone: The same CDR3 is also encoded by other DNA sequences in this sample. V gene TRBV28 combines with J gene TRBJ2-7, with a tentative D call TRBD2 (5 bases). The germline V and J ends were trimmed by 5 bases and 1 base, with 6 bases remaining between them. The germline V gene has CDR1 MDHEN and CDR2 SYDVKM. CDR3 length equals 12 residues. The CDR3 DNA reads TGTGCCAGCAGTCGGGGTTCCTACGAGCAGTACTTC. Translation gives CASSRGSYEQYF.

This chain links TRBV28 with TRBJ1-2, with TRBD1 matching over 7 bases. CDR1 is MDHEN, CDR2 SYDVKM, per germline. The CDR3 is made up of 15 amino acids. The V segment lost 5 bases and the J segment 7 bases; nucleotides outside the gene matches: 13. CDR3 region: CASSKIDRDDGGYTF. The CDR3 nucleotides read TGTGCCAGCAGTAAGATCGACAGGGATGACGGTGGCTACACCTTC.

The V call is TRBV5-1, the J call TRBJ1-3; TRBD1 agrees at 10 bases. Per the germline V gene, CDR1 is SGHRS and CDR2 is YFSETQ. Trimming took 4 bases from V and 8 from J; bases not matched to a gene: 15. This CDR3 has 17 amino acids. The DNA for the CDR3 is TGCGCCAGCAGCCCTCTCCGGGACAGGGGCCTCGGTGACACCATATATTTT. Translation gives CASSPLRDRGLGDTIYF.

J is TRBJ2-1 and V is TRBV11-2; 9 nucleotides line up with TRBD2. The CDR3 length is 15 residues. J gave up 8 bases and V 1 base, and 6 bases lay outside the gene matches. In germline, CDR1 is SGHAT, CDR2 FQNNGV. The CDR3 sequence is CASSLGLSGSDEQFF. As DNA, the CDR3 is TGTGCCAGCAGCTTAGGTCTTAGCGGGAGTGATGAGCAGTTCTTC. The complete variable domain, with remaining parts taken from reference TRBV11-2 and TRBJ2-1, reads EAGVAQSPRYKIIEKRQSVAFWCNPISGHATLYWYQQILGQGPKLLIQFQNNGVVDDSQLPKDRFSAERLKGVDSTLKIQPAKLEDSAVYLCASSLGLSGSDEQFFGPGTRLTVL.

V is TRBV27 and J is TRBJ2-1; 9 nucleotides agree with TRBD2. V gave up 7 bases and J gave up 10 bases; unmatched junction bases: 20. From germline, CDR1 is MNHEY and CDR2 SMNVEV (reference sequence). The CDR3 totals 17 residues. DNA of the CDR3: TGTGCCAGCACCCTAGTCGTTGCGGGAGGGCCGCAATGGGAGCAGTTCTTC. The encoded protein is CASTLVVAGGPQWEQFF.

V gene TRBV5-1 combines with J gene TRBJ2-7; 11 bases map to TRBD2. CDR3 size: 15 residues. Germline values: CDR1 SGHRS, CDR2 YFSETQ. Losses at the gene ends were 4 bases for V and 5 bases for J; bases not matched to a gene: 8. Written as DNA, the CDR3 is TGCGCCAGCAGCGCCGTAGCGGGAGGGCCCCACGAGCAGTACTTC. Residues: CASSAVAGGPHEQYF.

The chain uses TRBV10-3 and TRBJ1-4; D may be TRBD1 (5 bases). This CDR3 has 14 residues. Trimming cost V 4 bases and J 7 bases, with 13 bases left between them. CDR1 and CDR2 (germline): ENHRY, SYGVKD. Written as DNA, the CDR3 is TGTGCCATCAGTGCGGGGCAGGGAGGTGAAAAACTGTTTTTT. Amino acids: CAISAGQGGEKLFF.

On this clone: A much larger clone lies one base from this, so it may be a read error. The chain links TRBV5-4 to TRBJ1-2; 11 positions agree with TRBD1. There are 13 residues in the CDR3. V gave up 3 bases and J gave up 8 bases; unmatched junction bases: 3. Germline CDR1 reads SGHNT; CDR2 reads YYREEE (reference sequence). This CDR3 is CASSWGQGEGYTF. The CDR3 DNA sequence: TGTGCCAGCAGCTGGGGACAGGGGGAAGGCTACACCTTC.

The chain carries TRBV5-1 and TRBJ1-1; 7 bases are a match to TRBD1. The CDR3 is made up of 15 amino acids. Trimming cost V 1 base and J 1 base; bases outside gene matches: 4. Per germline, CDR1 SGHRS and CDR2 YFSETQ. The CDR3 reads CASSLTGTENTEAFF. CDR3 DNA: TGCGCCAGCAGCTTGACCGGGACAGAGAACACTGAAGCTTTCTTT.

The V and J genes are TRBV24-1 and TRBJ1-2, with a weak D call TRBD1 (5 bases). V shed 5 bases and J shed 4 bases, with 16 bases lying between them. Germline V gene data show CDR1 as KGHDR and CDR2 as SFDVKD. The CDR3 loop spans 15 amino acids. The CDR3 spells CATSGTGGTIYGYTF. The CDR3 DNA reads TGTGCCACCAGTGGAACCGGGGGGACGATCTATGGCTACACCTTC.

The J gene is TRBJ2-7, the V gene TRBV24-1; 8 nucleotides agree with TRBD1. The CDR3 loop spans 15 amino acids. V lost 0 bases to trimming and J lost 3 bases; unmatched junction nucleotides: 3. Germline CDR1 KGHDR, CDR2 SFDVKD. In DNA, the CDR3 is TGTGCCACCAGTGATTTGGCAGGGGGCCACTACGAGCAGTACTTC. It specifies CATSDLAGGHYEQYF.

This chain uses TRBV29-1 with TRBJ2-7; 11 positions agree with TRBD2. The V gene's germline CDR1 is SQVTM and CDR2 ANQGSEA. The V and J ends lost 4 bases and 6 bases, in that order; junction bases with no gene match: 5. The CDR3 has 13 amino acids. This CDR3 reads CSVVPSGRLEQYF. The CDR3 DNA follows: TGCAGCGTTGTTCCTAGCGGGAGGCTCGAGCAGTACTTC.

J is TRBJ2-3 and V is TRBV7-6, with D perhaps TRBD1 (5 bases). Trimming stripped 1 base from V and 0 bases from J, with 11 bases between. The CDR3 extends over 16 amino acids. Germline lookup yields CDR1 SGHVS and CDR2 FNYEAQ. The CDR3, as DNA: TGTGCCAGCAGCTTAGGGGCAGGGCCTAGCACAGATACGCAGTATTTT. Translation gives CASSLGAGPSTDTQYF. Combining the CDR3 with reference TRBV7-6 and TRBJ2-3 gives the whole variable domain GAGVSQSPRYKVTKRGQDVALRCDPISGHVSLYWYRQALGQGPEFLTYFNYEAQQDKSGLPNDRFSAERPEGSISTLTIQRTEQRDSAMYRCASSLGAGPSTDTQYFGPGTRLTVL.

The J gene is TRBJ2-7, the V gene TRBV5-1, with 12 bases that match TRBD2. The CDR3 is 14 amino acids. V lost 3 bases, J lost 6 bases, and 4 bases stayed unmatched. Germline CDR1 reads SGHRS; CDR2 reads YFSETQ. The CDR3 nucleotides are TGCGCCAGCAGCTCGGGACTAGCGGGCGCCGAGCAGTACTTC. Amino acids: CASSSGLAGAEQYF.

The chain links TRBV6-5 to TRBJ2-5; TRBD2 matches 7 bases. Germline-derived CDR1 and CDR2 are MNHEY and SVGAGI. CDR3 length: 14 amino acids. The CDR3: CAQSGGRVVETQYF. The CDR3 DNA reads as TGTGCACAATCCGGGGGGAGGGTGGTAGAGACCCAGTACTTC.

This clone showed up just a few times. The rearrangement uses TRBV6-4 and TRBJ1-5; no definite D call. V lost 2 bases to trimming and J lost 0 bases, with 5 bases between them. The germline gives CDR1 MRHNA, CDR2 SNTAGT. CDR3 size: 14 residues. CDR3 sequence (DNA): TGTGCCAGCAGTGACCCAGATAGCAATCAGCCCCAGCATTTT. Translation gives CASSDPDSNQPQHF.